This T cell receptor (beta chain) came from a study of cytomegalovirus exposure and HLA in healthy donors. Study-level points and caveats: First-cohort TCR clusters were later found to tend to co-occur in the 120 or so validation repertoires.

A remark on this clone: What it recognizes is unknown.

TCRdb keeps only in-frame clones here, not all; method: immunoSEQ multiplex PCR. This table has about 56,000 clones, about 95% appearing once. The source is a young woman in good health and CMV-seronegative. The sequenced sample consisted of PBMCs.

The CDR3 loop is CASIGGGRYEQYF. CDR3 DNA sequence: TGTGCCAGCATAGGGGGCGGTCGGTACGAGCAGTACTTC. This rearrangement joins TRBV7-8 to TRBJ2-7, with 7 bases aligning to TRBD1. V shed 7 bases, J shed 4 bases, and the junction held 7 bases outside the gene matches. CDR3 length: 13 residues. Looked up from germline, CDR1 is SGHVS and CDR2 is FQNEAQ.